This T cell receptor beta chain was recorded in a study of shared clonotypes between healthy human individuals. Naive-designated CD8 cells lacked CD45RO, were positively enriched for CCR7, and omitted terminally differentiated effector memory CD45RA+ cells. V was pared by 1 base and J by 5 bases, with 7 bases of the junction left unmatched. Germline assignment: CDR1 SEHNR and CDR2 FQNEAQ (reference sequence). The CDR3 has 17 residues. In regard to this clone: The antigen remains undetermined.

TCRdb keeps only in-frame clones here, not all; method: immunoSEQ multiplex PCR. The table records around 610,000 clones, approximately 96% of them present only once. Notes on the study in general: Non-shared clonotypes had lower generation probabilities than clonotypes shared by all four sorted-subset donors. Depth of sequencing was expected to influence donor clonotype sharing.

The TCR sequence derives from a woman in her 30s in good health. The sample comprised naive CD8+ T cells sorted from blood. The chain uses TRBV7-9 and TRBJ2-4, with 11 bases lining up with TRBD2. Written as DNA, the CDR3 is TGTGCCAGCAGCTTAGATTTAGCGGGAGGGCCTGAAAACATTCAGTACTTC. It encodes CASSLDLAGGPENIQYF.